This T cell receptor beta chain was obtained from a study of blood T cell repertoires in COVID-19. For the study at large: Whether acute or convalescent, the COVID-19 samples came from the United States, Italy and Spain. The cDNA or gDNA used as material had been derived from T cells, B-cell-depleted T cells, or PBMCs.

Original processing notes: Reference gene primer amplification gave nucleated cell count estimates. Clones were sequenced by immunoSEQ multiplex PCR, and TCRdb holds only the in-frame ones, with some missing. The V and J calls and the clone size are those of that table, but D and trimming were determined from the DNA. The sample includes 95,000 to 150,000 clones, about nine tenths seen only once; the top ten take about 4.7%. The CDR3 has 15 residues. Germline V gene lookup returns CDR1 SEHNR and CDR2 FQNEAQ (reference sequence). V shed 0 bases and J 5 bases; nucleotides not matched to a gene: 6. The chain uses TRBV7-9 and TRBJ2-7; 8 nucleotides align to TRBD2. Sequenced sample: peripheral blood. The sequence came from a man in his forties with acute or convalescent COVID-19. CDR3 residues: CASSLASGSVDEQYF. DNA for the CDR3: TGTGCCAGCAGCTTAGCCAGCGGGAGTGTCGACGAGCAGTACTTC.